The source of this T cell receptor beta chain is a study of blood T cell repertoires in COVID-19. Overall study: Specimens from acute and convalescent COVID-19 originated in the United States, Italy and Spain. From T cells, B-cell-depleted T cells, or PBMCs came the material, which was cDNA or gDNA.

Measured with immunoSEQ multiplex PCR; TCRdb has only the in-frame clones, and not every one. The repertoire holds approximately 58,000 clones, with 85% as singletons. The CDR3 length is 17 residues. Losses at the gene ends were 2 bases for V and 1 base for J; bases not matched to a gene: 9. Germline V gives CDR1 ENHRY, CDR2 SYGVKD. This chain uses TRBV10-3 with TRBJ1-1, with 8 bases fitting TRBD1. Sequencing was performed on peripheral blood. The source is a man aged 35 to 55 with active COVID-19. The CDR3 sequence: CAISELRQGPKNTEAFF. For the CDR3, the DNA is TGTGCCATCAGTGAGCTTCGACAGGGGCCGAAGAACACTGAAGCTTTCTTT.